These 4 T cell receptor beta chains were sequenced from one sample in a study of graft-versus-host responses after intestinal transplantation. Only in-frame clones appear in the TCRdb table, and some are missing; sequencing was by immunoSEQ multiplex PCR. Found here are under 100,000 clones, approximately 90% of them singletons; the top ten hold about 0.44%. Their cognate antigens are unknown. Sequenced material: unstimulated CD8+ T cells sorted from spleen or lymph node cells, taken before transplant. The receptor set was obtained from a human donor who was the organ donor for an intestinal transplant.

The V and J genes are TRBV6-6 and TRBJ2-3; 10 positions match TRBD1. The CDR3 length is 15 residues. The junction had 5 bases not matched to a gene; V was cut back by 2 bases and J by 6 bases. Germline CDR1 MNHNY, CDR2 SVGAGI (reference sequence). The CDR3 nucleotides are TGTGCCAGCAGTTACGAGGGACAGGGGTTCGATACGCAGTATTTT. Its translation is CASSYEGQGFDTQYF.

This chain uses TRBV10-3 with TRBJ1-2, with D tentatively TRBD1 (5 bases). This CDR3 region has 13 residues. V lost 8 bases and J lost 6, with 16 bases in between. Per germline, CDR1 ENHRY and CDR2 SYGVKD. CDR3 loop: CAIVSNLQDGYTF. The CDR3 DNA sequence: TGTGCCATCGTCTCTAATTTACAGGATGGCTACACCTTC.

The chain combines TRBV7-9 with TRBJ2-1; 9 bases are shared with TRBD2. This CDR3 has 13 residues. CDR1 and CDR2 (germline): SEHNR, FQNEAQ (reference sequence). V shed 8 bases, J shed 5 bases, and the junction held 4 bases outside the gene matches. The CDR3, as DNA: TGTGCCAGCGGGACTAGCCTGAACAATGAGCAGTTCTTC. Protein product: CASGTSLNNEQFF.

The V call is TRBV19, the J call TRBJ2-7; 8 positions match TRBD1. CDR3 size: 15 residues. Germline V gene sequence: CDR1 LNHDA, CDR2 SQIVND (reference sequence). Losses at the gene ends were 4 bases for V and 3 bases for J; bases not matched to a gene: 8. In nucleotides, the CDR3 is TGTGCCAGTAGTACGACCCTGGACAGGGTCTACGAGCAGTACTTC. It yields the protein CASSTTLDRVYEQYF.